Listed here is a single TCR beta chain. Assay: immunoSEQ multiplex PCR; the TCRdb copy retains only in-frame clones and omits some. The table has a few hundred thousand clones, roughly 85% seen once. This entry is derived from a study of blood T cell repertoires in COVID-19. Across the whole study: The United States, Italy and Spain supplied acute and convalescent COVID-19 samples.

Recruits, aged about 18 to 89 years, lived in around 24 US areas. Assignments of participants to cohorts depended upon their own reported clinical history. In germline, CDR1 is MDHEN, CDR2 SYDVKM. V was trimmed by 3 bases and J by 3 bases, leaving 12 bases between them. The CDR3 sequence is 14 residues long. The clonotype originates from a woman aged 45-59 years who had been exposed to COVID-19. The sample consisted of PBMCs or T cells enriched from blood (not recorded which). The J gene is TRBJ2-7, the V gene TRBV28; no clear D gene. CDR3 nucleotide sequence: TGTGCCAGCAGTTTTGTTTCACCTAGCTACGAGCAGTACTTC. Translating gives CASSFVSPSYEQYF.